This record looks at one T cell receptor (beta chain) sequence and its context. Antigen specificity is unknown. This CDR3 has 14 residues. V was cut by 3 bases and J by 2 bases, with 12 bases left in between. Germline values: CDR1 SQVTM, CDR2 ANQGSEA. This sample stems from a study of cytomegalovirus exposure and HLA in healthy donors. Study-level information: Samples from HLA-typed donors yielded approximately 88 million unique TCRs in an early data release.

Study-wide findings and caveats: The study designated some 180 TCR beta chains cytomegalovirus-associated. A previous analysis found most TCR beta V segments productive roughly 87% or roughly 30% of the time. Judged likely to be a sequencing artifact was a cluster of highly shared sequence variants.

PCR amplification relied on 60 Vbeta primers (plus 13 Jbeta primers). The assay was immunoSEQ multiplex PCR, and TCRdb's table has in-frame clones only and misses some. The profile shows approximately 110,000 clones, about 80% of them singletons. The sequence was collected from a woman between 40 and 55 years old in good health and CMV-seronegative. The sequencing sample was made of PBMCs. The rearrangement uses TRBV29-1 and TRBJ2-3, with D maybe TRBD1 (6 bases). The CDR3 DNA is TGCAGCGTTGAGCGGACAGCCTACACAGATACGCAGTATTTT. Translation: CSVERTAYTDTQYF.